This T cell receptor beta chain was retrieved from a study of regulatory T cells in long-lasting Graves disease. The time point here: newly diagnosed GD, antithyroid drugs for less than 3 months. PBMC-derived RNA was used for the TCR library. CDR3-region Arm-PCR and iRepertoire HTBI primers produced the TCR beta libraries. Each CDR3 protein is one row after TCRdb ran MiXCR on the multiplex PCR reads. Of about 530,000 distinct CDR3 sequences listed, about 16% are singletons. This clonotype has more than one count but fewer than ten. This sample was also put to use in a study of T cells in Graves' hyperthyroidism and ophthalmopathy.

The sequencing here drew on peripheral blood mononuclear cells (PBMCs), taken at new diagnosis, from a patient treated with antithyroid drugs. The receptor was derived from a woman aged 35-60 years with Graves disease.

In nucleotides, the CDR3 is TGTGCCAGCACCTCCGGGGCCTTGGGTGAAGCTTTCTTT. It yields the protein CASTSGALGEAFF. This rearrangement joins TRBV12-3 or TRBV12-4 to TRBJ1-1; TRBD1 might be the D (5 bases). Trimming left V 7 bases short and J 7 bases short, with 16 bases between. The CDR3 has 13 amino acids.